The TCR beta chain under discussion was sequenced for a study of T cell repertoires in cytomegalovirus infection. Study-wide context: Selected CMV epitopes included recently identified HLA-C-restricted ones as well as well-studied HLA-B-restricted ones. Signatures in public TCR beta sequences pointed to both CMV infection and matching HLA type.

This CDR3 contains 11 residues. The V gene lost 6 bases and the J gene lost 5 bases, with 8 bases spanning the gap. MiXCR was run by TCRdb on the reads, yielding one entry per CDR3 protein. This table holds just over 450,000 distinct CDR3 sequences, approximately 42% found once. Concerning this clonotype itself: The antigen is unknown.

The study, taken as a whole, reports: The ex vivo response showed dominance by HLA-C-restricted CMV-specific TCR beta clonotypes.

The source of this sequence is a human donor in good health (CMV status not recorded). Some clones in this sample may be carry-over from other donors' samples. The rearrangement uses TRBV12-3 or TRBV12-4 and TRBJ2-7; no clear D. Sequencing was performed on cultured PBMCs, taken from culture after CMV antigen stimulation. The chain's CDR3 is CASRTGDEQYF. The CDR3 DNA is TGTGCCAGCAGGACTGGTGACGAGCAGTACTTC.